Each of the 18 T cell receptor beta chains below was sequenced from the same sample in a study of blood T cell repertoires in COVID-19. The table came from immunoSEQ multiplex PCR; TCRdb's copy has only in-frame clones and leaves some out. The data show about 180,000 clones, 85% to 90% seen once. Material for sequencing was peripheral blood. The receptors here all came from a young woman with active or convalescent COVID-19.

The CDR3 bases are TGTGCCAGCAGGACAGGGGGCGAACAGGGCTACACCTTC. Residues: CASRTGGEQGYTF. The gene calls are TRBV7-9 and TRBJ1-2; the match to TRBD1 covers 10 bases. The CDR3 covers 13 residues. CDR1 is SEHNR, CDR2 FQNEAQ, per germline (reference sequence). Germline trimming cut 6 bases from V and 8 bases from J; bases unmatched to any gene: 6.

The V and J genes are TRBV11-2 and TRBJ2-7; unclear D gene. The CDR3 is 14 residues long. Germline CDR1 and CDR2: SGHAT and FQNNGV. V was trimmed by 3 bases and J by 1 base, leaving 10 bases between them. The CDR3 nucleotides are TGTGCCAGCAGCTTTGGGCAGGCTTCCTACGAGCAGTACTTC. Its protein product is CASSFGQASYEQYF.

Remarks on this clone: One end of the junction is discordant with germline, which a read error may explain. This chain joins TRBV7-7 and TRBJ1-3; D is possibly TRBD1 (6 bases). Per germline, CDR1 SSHAT and CDR2 FNYEAQ (reference sequence). CDR3 length equals 18 residues. CDR3 in DNA: TGTGCTAGCAGCTTAGAACCATCGCACAGGGCCTCTGGAAACACCATATATTTT. This codes for CASSLEPSHRASGNTIYF.

The rearrangement joins TRBV9 to TRBJ2-7, with TRBD1 as a possible D gene (6 bases). V lost 4 bases, J lost 0 bases, and 17 bases lay in between. Looked up from germline, CDR1 is SGDLS and CDR2 is YYNGEE. The CDR3 length is 16 residues. CDR3 loop: CASSSASGTLSYEQYF. The CDR3 coding sequence is TGTGCCAGCAGCTCAGCCTCAGGGACACTCTCCTACGAGCAGTACTTC.

This clone occurred once. The chain recombines TRBV25-1 with TRBJ1-3; TRBD1 is a possible D gene (6 bases). CDR3 size: 14 residues. V was clipped by 6 bases and J by 7 bases, with 16 bases between them. Germline loops: CDR1 MGHDK, CDR2 SYGVNS. CDR3 amino acids: CASSEQGLGNTIYF. CDR3 nucleotides: TGTGCCAGCAGCGAACAGGGTCTGGGGAACACCATATATTTT. Full variable domain (remainder filled in from reference TRBV25-1 and TRBJ1-3): EADIYQTPRYLVIGTGKKITLECSQTMGHDKMYWYQQDPGMELHLIHYSYGVNSTEKGDLSSESTVSRIRTEHFPLTLESARPSHTSQYLCASSEQGLGNTIYFGEGSWLTVV.

The rearrangement joins TRBV4-1 to TRBJ1-2, with TRBD1 as a possible D gene (6 bases). The CDR3 runs 16 residues. Per the germline V gene, CDR1 is MGHRA and CDR2 is YSYEKL. The ends were cut back, 0 bases at V and 0 bases at J, with 11 bases in the middle. This CDR3 reads CASSQDRDTSNYGYTF. Here the CDR3 DNA reads TGCGCCAGCAGCCAAGATCGGGACACCTCTAACTATGGCTACACCTTC.

The chain joins TRBV5-1 to TRBJ1-6, with a possible D match to TRBD1 (5 bases). The CDR3 length is 18 residues. Trimming removed 4 bases from V and 0 bases from J, with 17 bases in between. CDR1 is SGHRS, CDR2 YFSETQ, per germline. The CDR3: CASSNYQGTSSYNSPLHF. CDR3 coding DNA: TGCGCCAGCAGCAACTATCAGGGAACGAGCTCCTATAATTCACCCCTCCACTTT.

This chain links TRBV5-5 with TRBJ2-7; 7 bases map to TRBD1. From germline, CDR1 is SGHKS and CDR2 YYEKEE (reference sequence). J gave up 4 bases and V 1 base, and 2 bases lay outside the gene matches. The CDR3 has 13 amino acids. CDR3 protein: CASSLTGDYEQYF. The CDR3 region has the DNA TGTGCCAGCAGCTTGACAGGGGATTACGAGCAGTACTTC.

CDR3 nucleotides: TGTGCCAGCAACACAGTTCCCAAGGGCAATCAGCCCCAGCATTTT. Protein: CASNTVPKGNQPQHF. This rearrangement joins TRBV28 to TRBJ1-5; D not resolved. This CDR3 comprises 15 residues. Trimming pared 7 bases from V and 2 bases from J, leaving 15 bases between. CDR1 is MDHEN, CDR2 SYDVKM, per germline.

This rearrangement joins TRBV6-1 to TRBJ1-3, with D unclear. This CDR3 comprises 16 residues. Looked up from germline, CDR1 is MNHNS and CDR2 is SASEGT. Trimming stripped 2 bases from V and 0 bases from J, with 11 bases between. In nucleotides, the CDR3 is TGTGCCAGCAGTGAACTTACGGGAGACTCTGGAAACACCATATATTTT. It translates to CASSELTGDSGNTIYF.

This clone is a singleton in its sample. The chain uses TRBV6-2 or TRBV6-3 and TRBJ2-3, with D perhaps TRBD2 (6 bases). This CDR3 has 16 amino acids. Between the trimmed V and J ends, which lost 0 bases and 4 bases, there was a span of 14 bases. Germline V CDR1 and CDR2: MNHEY, SVGEGT. This chain's CDR3 is CASSYSIGSSPDTQYF. As DNA, the CDR3 is TGTGCCAGCAGTTACTCGATCGGGAGCTCCCCAGATACGCAGTATTTT.

The rearrangement uses TRBV30 and TRBJ1-1; 7 bases align to TRBD1. Germline assignment: CDR1 GTSNPN and CDR2 SVGIG (reference sequence). The CDR3 is 13 amino acids. The V and J ends lost 7 bases and 3 bases, in that order; junction bases with no gene match: 8. CDR3 sequence reads: CASKDTGDTEAFF. The CDR3 DNA sequence: TGTGCCTCAAAAGACACAGGGGACACTGAAGCTTTCTTT.

The chain recombines TRBV19 with TRBJ1-5; 8 bases agree with TRBD1. Losses at the gene ends were 3 bases for V and 4 bases for J; bases not matched to a gene: 5. CDR1 is LNHDA and CDR2 is SQIVND in the germline V gene (reference sequence). There are 15 residues in the CDR3. Here the CDR3 reads CASSIRQGINQPQHF. The CDR3 DNA is TGTGCCAGTAGTATCCGACAGGGGATTAATCAGCCCCAGCATTTT.

This chain connects TRBV19 to TRBJ2-3; 10 positions match TRBD2. The germline V gene encodes CDR1 LNHDA and CDR2 SQIVND (reference sequence). V dropped 5 bases and J dropped 6; count of bases not matched to a gene: 8. This CDR3 contains 15 residues. CDR3 loop: CASSQIAGGWDTQYF. DNA for the CDR3: TGTGCCAGTAGTCAAATAGCGGGAGGATGGGATACGCAGTATTTT.

J is TRBJ1-3 and V is TRBV5-1; D remains ambiguous. The V gene lost 1 base and the J gene lost 8 bases, with 10 bases spanning the gap. Germline CDR1 SGHRS, CDR2 YFSETQ. CDR3 length equals 13 residues. CDR3 protein: CASSLQVSDTIYF. CDR3 DNA: TGCGCCAGCAGCTTGCAAGTCTCGGACACCATATATTTT.

The chain carries TRBV13 and TRBJ2-1; TRBD1 aligns across 9 bases. This CDR3 spans 14 amino acids. Germline loops: CDR1 PRHDT, CDR2 FYEKMQ (reference sequence). V trimming: 5 bases; J trimming: 5 bases; junction bases outside the gene matches: 4. CDR3 nucleotides: TGTGCCAGCAGCCTCCGGGACAGGGACAATGAGCAGTTCTTC. It specifies CASSLRDRDNEQFF.

A single count supports this clone. The chain joins TRBV14 to TRBJ1-3, with D unclear. Trimming removed 1 base from V and 2 bases from J, with 9 bases in between. Germline V gene data show CDR1 as SGHDN and CDR2 as FVKESK. This CDR3 comprises 15 residues. The CDR3 DNA sequence: TGTGCCAGCAGCCAAGTTCTGGGCACTGGAAACACCATATATTTT. Translated, it gives CASSQVLGTGNTIYF. The variable domain in full, with the rest retrieved from reference TRBV14 and TRBJ1-3, is EAGVTQFPSHSVIEKGQTVTLRCDPISGHDNLYWYRRVMGKEIKFLLHFVKESKQDESGMPNNRFLAERTGGTYSTLKVQPAELEDSGVYFCASSQVLGTGNTIYFGEGSWLTVV.

This clone showed up just a few times. V and J are TRBV27 and TRBJ2-3; 7 positions match TRBD2. Germline CDR1 is MNHEY and CDR2 is SMNVEV (reference sequence). CDR3 size: 15 residues. Trimming cost V 7 bases and J 4 bases; bases outside gene matches: 11. The CDR3 region has the DNA TGTGCCAGCAACCTCATGGCGGGAGTACCAGATACGCAGTATTTT. Encoded protein: CASNLMAGVPDTQYF.